A single sample gave rise to the 27 T cell receptor beta chains below, sequenced in a study of memory CD4+ T cells and cytomegalovirus serostatus. Generated by immunoSEQ multiplex PCR, the TCRdb table keeps only in-frame clones and is missing some. The data contain about 57,000 clones, 70% to 85% of them singletons. The sort gate was single viable CD3+CD4+CD8-CD45RO+ cells for memory CD4+ T cells. Sequenced sample: memory CD4+ T cells from blood. Every receptor here comes from an adult in good health and CMV-seronegative.

This CDR3 reads CASSIGHPSSGNTIYF. DNA of the CDR3: TGTGCCAGTAGTATTGGACACCCGAGCTCTGGAAACACCATATATTTT. The chain has TRBV19 and TRBJ1-3; a possible D gene is TRBD1 (5 bases). Germline-derived CDR1 and CDR2 are LNHDA and SQIVND (reference sequence). The CDR3 is made up of 16 amino acids. Deletions cut 3 bases from V and 0 bases from J, with 12 bases between. The full variable domain, completed using reference TRBV19 and TRBJ1-3, is DGGITQSPKYLFRKEGQNVTLSCEQNLNHDAMYWYRQDPGQGLRLIYYSQIVNDFQKGDIAEGYSVSREKKESFPLTVTSAQKNPTAFYLCASSIGHPSSGNTIYFGEGSWLTVV.

The CDR3 loop is CASRNRPLSGGTDTQYF. Here the CDR3 DNA reads TGCGCCAGCAGAAACAGGCCCCTCAGCGGGGGAACAGATACGCAGTATTTT. The J gene is TRBJ2-3, the V gene TRBV5-1; TRBD2 matches 8 bases. V shed 5 bases, J shed 3 bases, and the junction held 14 bases outside the gene matches. Germline CDR1 reads SGHRS; CDR2 reads YFSETQ. The CDR3 totals 17 residues.

This chain joins TRBV7-9 and TRBJ1-4; the D is unclear. Germline V gives CDR1 SEHNR, CDR2 FQNEAQ (reference sequence). The CDR3 runs 12 residues. The V gene lost 3 bases and the J gene lost 7 bases, with 6 bases spanning the gap. CDR3 region: CASSFVGEKLFF. The CDR3 DNA follows: TGTGCCAGCAGCTTCGTCGGTGAAAAACTGTTTTTT.

The chain combines TRBV7-9 with TRBJ2-5, with a tentative D call TRBD2 (6 bases). CDR3 length equals 14 residues. The V end lost 0 bases, the J end lost 7 bases, and 12 bases lay between the germline ends. CDR1 and CDR2 (germline): SEHNR, FQNEAQ (reference sequence). CDR3 region: CASSLATGAGTQYF. The DNA of the CDR3 is TGTGCCAGCAGCTTAGCGACGGGAGCGGGGACCCAGTACTTC.

This chain links TRBV4-2 with TRBJ1-3; unclear D gene. The CDR3 consists of 14 residues. Trimming stripped 0 bases from V and 7 bases from J, with 10 bases between. Germline-derived CDR1 and CDR2 are LGHNA and YNFKEQ. The CDR3 DNA sequence: TGTGCCAGCAGCCAAGATCTTGGGATCAACACCATATATTTT. Its protein is CASSQDLGINTIYF.

The chain has TRBV5-6 and TRBJ1-6; 9 nucleotides align to TRBD1. This CDR3 has 17 amino acids. Germline values: CDR1 SGHDT, CDR2 YYEEEE. Trimming at V came to 4 bases and at J to 10 bases, leaving 15 bases not matched to a gene. The CDR3 region is CASSLSRQGVRSSPLHF. CDR3 coding DNA: TGTGCCAGCAGCCTTTCTCGACAGGGGGTAAGGAGCTCACCCCTCCACTTT.

This clone occurred a few times. This chain joins TRBV7-9 and TRBJ2-1; 9 nucleotides agree with TRBD1. Per the germline V gene, CDR1 is SEHNR and CDR2 is FQNEAQ (reference sequence). The CDR3 extends over 17 amino acids. V was pared by 6 bases and J by 5 bases, with 14 bases of the junction left unmatched. In DNA form, the CDR3 reads TGTGCCAGCAGTCCTCAGGGTGGGACAGGGAAAAACAATGAGCAGTTCTTC. Translation gives CASSPQGGTGKNNEQFF.

This clone was seen a single time. This chain joins TRBV6-1 and TRBJ2-1, with D unresolved. The germline V and J ends were trimmed by 4 bases and 1 base, with 8 bases remaining between them. The CDR3 runs to 14 residues. Germline CDR1 is MNHNS and CDR2 is SASEGT. For the CDR3, the DNA is TGTGCCAGCAGTGTTAGTCTATCCTACAATGAGCAGTTCTTC. Its protein is CASSVSLSYNEQFF.

Only a few counts were recorded for this clone. A read error may produce the germline difference seen at one junction end. V and J are TRBV28 and TRBJ2-7; TRBD1 matches 7 bases. The CDR3 contains 14 residues. The germline V gene encodes CDR1 MDHEN and CDR2 SYDVKM. CDR3: CASSLWDRLHDQYF. The CDR3, as DNA: TGTGCCAGCAGTTTATGGGACAGGCTTCACGACCAGTACTTC.

The V gene is TRBV6-5, the J gene TRBJ2-6; TRBD2 is a possible D gene (6 bases). The germline CDR1 and CDR2 sequences are MNHEY and SVGAGI. Trimming took off 0 bases at V and 1 base at J, with 7 bases between the two ends. The CDR3 has 16 amino acids. CDR3 bases: TGTGCCAGCAGTTACTCGGCGGGGTCTGGGGCCAACGTCCTGACTTTC. Its translation is CASSYSAGSGANVLTF.

The genes are TRBV6-6 and TRBJ1-3; possibly TRBD1 for D (6 bases). The ends were cut back, 5 bases at V and 7 bases at J, with 18 bases in the middle. This CDR3 comprises 15 residues. CDR1 and CDR2 (germline): MNHNY, SVGAGI (reference sequence). CDR3 in amino acids: CASSTWGRRGNTIYF. CDR3 coding DNA: TGTGCCAGCAGTACCTGGGGGCGGAGGGGGAACACCATATATTTT.

J is TRBJ2-7 and V is TRBV11-3, with TRBD1 matching 8 bases. Looked up from germline, CDR1 is SGHNT and CDR2 is YENEEA. V lost 2 bases and J lost 1; bases outside the gene matches: 4. CDR3 size: 15 residues. In nucleotides, the CDR3 is TGTGCCAGCAGCTTACATGGACAGGGATCCTACGAGCAGTACTTC. Amino acids: CASSLHGQGSYEQYF.

The chain employs TRBV11-3 and TRBJ2-3; TRBD1 matches at 8 bases. The CDR3 spans 16 residues. The germline gives CDR1 SGHNT, CDR2 YENEEA. The V and J ends lost 5 bases and 1 base, in that order; junction bases with no gene match: 8. The CDR3 region has the DNA TGTGCCAGCAGCCCCCGGCAGGGGGCTGGCACAGATACGCAGTATTTT. It translates to CASSPRQGAGTDTQYF.

The gene calls are TRBV7-9 and TRBJ1-5; 7 bases map to TRBD1. This CDR3 contains 16 residues. CDR1 is SEHNR, CDR2 FQNEAQ, per germline (reference sequence). V shed 5 bases and J 4 bases; nucleotides not matched to a gene: 11. The CDR3: CASSPSLGDRNQPQHF. The CDR3 DNA reads TGTGCCAGCAGCCCCTCGCTGGGGGACAGAAATCAGCCCCAGCATTTT.

V is TRBV7-2 and J is TRBJ1-2; D is ambiguous. This CDR3 is built from 13 residues. V lost 3 bases and J 6 bases, leaving 11 bases between the germline ends. CDR1 and CDR2 from the germline V gene are SGHTA and FQGNSA. CDR3 nucleotides: TGTGCCAGCAGCTTGGAGGTAGGAGATGGCTACACCTTC. Protein sequence: CASSLEVGDGYTF.

CDR3 protein: CASSLGVANEKLFF. CDR3 in DNA: TGTGCCAGCAGCTTAGGGGTTGCTAATGAAAAACTGTTTTTT. The chain carries TRBV5-4 and TRBJ1-4, with D maybe TRBD1 (5 bases). The germline gives CDR1 SGHNT, CDR2 YYREEE (reference sequence). This CDR3 has 14 amino acids. V dropped 2 bases and J dropped 3 bases, with 8 bases sitting between them.

In DNA, the CDR3 is TGTGCCAGCAGCCTCGTTGACAGGTCCCAGTACTTC. It specifies CASSLVDRSQYF. V is TRBV7-9 and J is TRBJ2-5, with D possibly being TRBD1 (6 bases). This CDR3 spans 12 amino acids. With 5 bases removed from V and 9 bases from J, the gap between germline ends came to 13 bases. The germline CDR1 and CDR2 sequences are SEHNR and FQNEAQ (reference sequence).

This chain connects TRBV2 to TRBJ2-7, with D tentatively TRBD1 (6 bases). The germline V gene has CDR1 SNHLY and CDR2 FYNNEI. The V end was cut by 9 bases, the J end by 1 base, with 19 bases between. The CDR3 runs to 15 residues. CDR3 sequence: CASKVQGEGSYEQYF. The DNA for the CDR3 is TGTGCCAGTAAGGTACAGGGAGAGGGTTCCTACGAGCAGTACTTC.

The rearrangement uses TRBV5-4 and TRBJ2-1, with TRBD1 as a possible D gene (5 bases). Per the germline V gene, CDR1 is SGHNT and CDR2 is YYREEE (reference sequence). The CDR3 has 14 amino acids. V was trimmed by 1 base and J by 2 bases, leaving 7 bases between them. CDR3 region: CASSLRGTYNEQFF. CDR3 DNA sequence: TGTGCCAGCAGCTTGAGGGGTACCTACAATGAGCAGTTCTTC. Drawing the rest from reference TRBV5-4 and TRBJ2-1, the complete variable domain is ETGVTQSPTHLIKTRGQQVTLRCSSQSGHNTVSWYQQALGQGPQFIFQYYREEENGRGNFPPRFSGLQFPNYSSELNVNALELDDSALYLCASSLRGTYNEQFFGPGTRLTVL.

This clone was seen a handful of times. The J gene is TRBJ2-2, the V gene TRBV2; 7 bases line up with TRBD1. From germline, CDR1 is SNHLY and CDR2 FYNNEI. Losses at the gene ends were 6 bases for V and 6 bases for J; bases not matched to a gene: 1. The CDR3 runs 12 residues. The CDR3 loop reads CASSDRAGELFF. The CDR3, as DNA: TGTGCCAGCAGCGACAGGGCCGGGGAGCTGTTTTTT.

In this sample, this clone turned up many times. J is TRBJ1-5 and V is TRBV28; D not certain. The CDR3 extends over 12 amino acids. Trimming took off 8 bases at V and 4 bases at J, with 9 bases between the two ends. Germline lookup yields CDR1 MDHEN and CDR2 SYDVKM. CDR3 nucleotides: TGTGCCAGCGGCGGGAGAAATCAGCCCCAGCATTTT. Protein product: CASGGRNQPQHF.

The chain combines TRBV2 with TRBJ1-2; D is undetermined. V shed 8 bases and J shed 3 bases, with 10 bases lying between them. CDR1 is SNHLY and CDR2 is FYNNEI in the germline V gene. The CDR3 loop spans 12 amino acids. The CDR3 region is CASAGSYYGYTF. Written as DNA, the CDR3 is TGTGCCAGCGCGGGGAGCTACTATGGCTACACCTTC.

The rearrangement uses TRBV7-2 and TRBJ2-3, with 13 nucleotides matching TRBD2. Germline V CDR1 and CDR2: SGHTA, FQGNSA. The CDR3 is 16 amino acids. Unmatched junction bases numbered 4, after V lost 5 bases and J lost 2 bases. CDR3: CASSQGLAGLTDTQYF. The DNA of the CDR3 is TGTGCCAGCAGCCAGGGACTAGCGGGGCTCACAGATACGCAGTATTTT.

This clone has just a few counts. V gene TRBV6-1 combines with J gene TRBJ2-7; D gene uncertain. The CDR3 loop spans 15 amino acids. CDR1 MNHNS and CDR2 SASEGT come from the germline V gene. CDR3 coding DNA: TGTGCTAACTCTCGGTATTTTGGGGACTCCTACGAGCAGTACTTC. This codes for CANSRYFGDSYEQYF.

The chain uses TRBV7-2 and TRBJ1-1; no reliable D call. Germline CDR1 is SGHTA and CDR2 is FQGNSA. V was clipped by 4 bases and J by 8 bases, with 17 bases between them. This CDR3 contains 14 residues. The CDR3 DNA is TGTGCCAGCAGCTCCCCAACCGAGACCGAAGAAGCTTTCTTT. Protein: CASSSPTETEEAFF.

J is TRBJ2-7 and V is TRBV28, with 8 bases fitting TRBD1. Germline CDR1 and CDR2: MDHEN and SYDVKM. The CDR3 runs to 15 residues. Trimming removed 4 bases from V and 5 bases from J; junction bases left unmatched: 10. The CDR3 coding sequence is TGTGCCAGCAGTTCAGAACAGGGGGGCCGAAACGAGCAGTACTTC. Its translation is CASSSEQGGRNEQYF.

V is TRBV15 and J is TRBJ1-2; tentatively, D is TRBD1 (6 bases). The V and J ends lost 3 bases and 8 bases respectively, with 13 bases between them. CDR1 and CDR2 (germline): LNHNV, YYDKDF (reference sequence). The CDR3 has 13 residues. The CDR3 region is CATSRPGGGGYTF. CDR3 DNA sequence: TGTGCCACCAGCAGGCCCGGAGGGGGAGGCTACACCTTC.